The next 14 T cell receptor beta chains were all read from a single sample in a study of OX40 agonist ivuxolimab in advanced cancers. Generated by immunoSEQ multiplex PCR, the TCRdb table keeps only in-frame clones and is missing some. The sample contains 100,000 or so clones, 85% to 95% of which appear only once. The sequenced sample was CD4+ or CD8+ T cells sorted from blood, obtained in a trial of the OX40 agonist ivuxolimab. These receptors were taken from an adult with an advanced solid tumor such as melanoma, head and neck, liver or kidney cancer.

The rearrangement links TRBV18 to TRBJ1-5; no firm D call. Germline assignment: CDR1 KGHSH and CDR2 LQKENI. This CDR3 has 16 amino acids. V was shortened by 2 bases and J by 6 bases, with 17 bases between the two germline ends. The CDR3: CASSPNAPRQGQPQHF. Here the CDR3 DNA reads TGTGCCAGCTCACCAAACGCCCCGAGACAAGGTCAGCCCCAGCATTTT.

The chain links TRBV2 to TRBJ2-4, with 7 bases that match TRBD2. The germline V gene has CDR1 SNHLY and CDR2 FYNNEI. Losses at the gene ends were 8 bases for V and 3 bases for J; bases not matched to a gene: 4. The CDR3 has 13 residues. The CDR3 bases are TGTGCCAGCGAGACTAGCATCAAAAACATTCAGTACTTC. Protein sequence: CASETSIKNIQYF.

The V and J genes are TRBV18 and TRBJ2-1; 9 bases agree with TRBD1. The J segment lost 1 base and the V segment lost 5 bases, leaving 9 bases of the junction unmatched. This CDR3 spans 17 amino acids. Germline CDR1 and CDR2: KGHSH and LQKENI. CDR3 DNA: TGTGCCAGCTCAACCGATCCGGGACAGGGATCCTACAATGAGCAGTTCTTC. Its protein is CASSTDPGQGSYNEQFF.

The chain has TRBV27 and TRBJ1-4, with D unclear. The CDR3 runs to 13 residues. Trimming shortened V by 3 bases and J by 4 bases, and 6 bases separated the two germline ends. Germline CDR1 is MNHEY and CDR2 is SMNVEV (reference sequence). The CDR3 DNA reads as TGTGCCAGCAGTTTCTCTCTTAATGAAAAACTGTTTTTT. It translates to CASSFSLNEKLFF. Based on the CDR3 plus reference TRBV27 and TRBJ1-4, the full variable domain is EAQVTQNPRYLITVTGKKLTVTCSQNMNHEYMSWYRQDPGLGLRQIYYSMNVEVTDKGDVPEGYKVSRKEKRNFPLILESPSPNQTSLYFCASSFSLNEKLFFGSGTQLSVL.

The V call is TRBV28, the J call TRBJ1-2, with TRBD1 matching over 10 bases. With V trimmed by 3 bases and J by 6 bases, 7 bases remained unmatched. Germline assignment: CDR1 MDHEN and CDR2 SYDVKM. The CDR3 runs to 15 residues. The CDR3 nucleotides are TGTGCCAGCAGTTTGGGGGGACAGGGGAGGCATGGCTACACCTTC. Protein sequence: CASSLGGQGRHGYTF.

Points on this clone: Different DNA sequences within this sample yield the same CDR3. V usage is TRBV9 and J usage is TRBJ2-3; 10 nucleotides line up with TRBD2. After removal of 3 bases from V and 1 base from J, the junction contained 2 bases not matched to a gene. CDR1 is SGDLS, CDR2 YYNGEE, per germline. CDR3 length equals 15 residues. The CDR3 DNA follows: TGTGCCAGCAGCGCAGGACTAGCGGGCACAGATACGCAGTATTTT. Translating gives CASSAGLAGTDTQYF. Based on the CDR3 plus reference TRBV9 and TRBJ2-3, the full variable domain is DSGVTQTPKHLITATGQRVTLRCSPRSGDLSVYWYQQSLDQGLQFLIQYYNGEERAKGNILERFSAQQFPDLHSELNLSSLELGDSALYFCASSAGLAGTDTQYFGPGTRLTVL.

The chain joins TRBV19 to TRBJ2-1; 9 bases fit TRBD1. This CDR3 is built from 15 residues. The junction had 14 bases not matched to a gene; V was cut back by 10 bases and J by 7 bases. Germline V gives CDR1 LNHDA, CDR2 SQIVND (reference sequence). CDR3 sequence: CATNAGTGFTNEQFF. CDR3 coding DNA: TGTGCCACCAACGCCGGGACAGGGTTTACGAATGAGCAGTTCTTC.

The CDR3 spells CASSIQETVGGFVTARYEQYF. As DNA, the CDR3 is TGTGCCAGTAGTATACAAGAGACCGTCGGAGGGTTTGTAACCGCGCGGTACGAGCAGTACTTC. V usage is TRBV19 and J usage is TRBJ2-7, with D possibly matching TRBD2 (6 bases). V was shortened by 2 bases and J by 4 bases, with 33 bases between the two germline ends. The CDR3 is 21 residues long. Germline CDR1 is LNHDA and CDR2 is SQIVND (reference sequence).

The J gene is TRBJ1-4, the V gene TRBV4-2; the D is unclear. Trimming pared 4 bases from V and 0 bases from J, leaving 9 bases between. CDR1 and CDR2 from the germline V gene are LGHNA and YNFKEQ. CDR3 length: 15 amino acids. The CDR3 region is CASSPQSATNEKLFF. In DNA, the CDR3 is TGTGCCAGCAGCCCCCAGTCTGCAACTAATGAAAAACTGTTTTTT.

The chain joins TRBV19 to TRBJ1-1; D uncertain. Germline V gives CDR1 LNHDA, CDR2 SQIVND (reference sequence). V lost 5 bases and J 0 bases, leaving 10 bases between the germline ends. This CDR3 comprises 14 residues. In DNA, the CDR3 is TGTGCCAGTAGTGTTAAGAGTCTGAACACTGAAGCTTTCTTT. Protein: CASSVKSLNTEAFF.

This sequence joins TRBV11-2 and TRBJ2-7, with 8 bases lining up with TRBD2. With V trimmed by 4 bases and J by 0 bases, 14 bases remained unmatched. This CDR3 comprises 18 residues. Germline assignment: CDR1 SGHAT and CDR2 FQNNGV. CDR3 in amino acids: CASSSRRGRSGSSYEQYF. Here the CDR3 DNA reads TGTGCCAGCAGCTCTCGGCGGGGGAGGAGCGGGAGCTCCTACGAGCAGTACTTC.

CDR3 in amino acids: CAISESAKTGTDTQYF. The CDR3 DNA is TGTGCCATCAGTGAGTCTGCGAAAACGGGCACAGATACGCAGTATTTT. The chain has TRBV10-3 and TRBJ2-3; no reliable D call. Germline loops: CDR1 ENHRY, CDR2 SYGVKD. The CDR3 is 16 amino acids. V shed 0 bases and J shed 1 base, with 11 bases lying between them.

The genes are TRBV5-6 and TRBJ2-1; possible D gene TRBD2, 5 bases. The CDR3 is 14 residues long. The germline CDR1 and CDR2 sequences are SGHDT and YYEEEE. Trimming took 0 bases from V and 8 from J, leaving 12 bases between them. The CDR3 sequence is CASSLEDSPDEQFF. DNA of the CDR3: TGTGCCAGCAGCTTGGAGGACTCCCCGGATGAGCAGTTCTTC.

The chain uses TRBV10-3 and TRBJ2-5; 10 nucleotides match TRBD1. The CDR3 covers 15 residues. CDR1 and CDR2 (germline): ENHRY, SYGVKD. With 3 bases clipped from V and 3 bases from J, the junction kept 4 bases outside the gene matches. CDR3: CAISDRDRGEETQYF. For the CDR3, the DNA is TGTGCCATCAGTGACCGGGACAGGGGAGAAGAGACCCAGTACTTC.